This record concerns one TCR beta chain sequence. Its antigen is not identified. TCRdb recomputed calls from the 5' RACE reads with MiXCR, one row per CDR3 protein. The profile shows roughly 1,500,000 distinct CDR3 sequences, roughly 35% of them singletons. V was pared by 6 bases and J by 4 bases, with 6 bases of the junction left unmatched. Germline-derived CDR1 and CDR2 are DFQATT and SNEGSKA (reference sequence). The CDR3 extends over 13 amino acids. The source of the sample is a study of identical twins. The study, taken as a whole, reports: Carriage of fewer insertions was seen in abundant cord blood beta clonotypes, whereas memory repertoires showed none. Out-of-frame alpha sequences shared between twins exhibited an excess of low generation probability. Where beta out-of-frame sequences were concerned, excess twin sharing was weaker. Conclusions came from cross-sectional statistical analysis, not from following the same donors.

The sequence derives from a newborn girl in good health. The sample taken for sequencing was cord blood. This chain uses TRBV20-1 with TRBJ2-5, with TRBD1 matching 9 bases. The DNA for the CDR3 is TGCAGTGCCGAGGACAGGGGAGGAGAGACCCAGTACTTC. This gives the protein CSAEDRGGETQYF.